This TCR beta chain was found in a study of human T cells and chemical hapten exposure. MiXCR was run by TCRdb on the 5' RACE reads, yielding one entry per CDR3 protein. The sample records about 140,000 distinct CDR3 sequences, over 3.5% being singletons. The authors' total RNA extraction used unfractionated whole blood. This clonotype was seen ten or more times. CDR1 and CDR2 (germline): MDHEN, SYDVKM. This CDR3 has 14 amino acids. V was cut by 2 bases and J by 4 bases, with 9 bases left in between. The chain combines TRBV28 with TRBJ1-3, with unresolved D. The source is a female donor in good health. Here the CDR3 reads CASSLGPRGNTIYF. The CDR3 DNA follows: TGTGCCAGCAGTTTAGGCCCCAGAGGAAACACCATATATTTT.